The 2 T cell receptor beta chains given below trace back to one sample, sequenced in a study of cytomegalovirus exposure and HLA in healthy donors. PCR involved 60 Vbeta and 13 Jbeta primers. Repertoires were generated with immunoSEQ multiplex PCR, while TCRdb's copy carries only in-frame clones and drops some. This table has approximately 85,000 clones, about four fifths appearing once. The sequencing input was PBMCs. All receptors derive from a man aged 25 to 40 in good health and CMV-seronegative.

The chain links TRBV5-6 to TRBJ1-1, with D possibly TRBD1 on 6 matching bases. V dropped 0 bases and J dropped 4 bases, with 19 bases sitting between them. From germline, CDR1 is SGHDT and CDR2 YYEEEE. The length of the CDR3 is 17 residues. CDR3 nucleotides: TGTGCCAGCAGCTTGGGAGACAGGAGATTAGCTGGCACTGAAGCTTTCTTT. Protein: CASSLGDRRLAGTEAFF. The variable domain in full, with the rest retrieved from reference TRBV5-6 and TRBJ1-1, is DAGVTQSPTHLIKTRGQQVTLRCSPKSGHDTVSWYQQALGQGPQFIFQYYEEEERQRGNFPDRFSGHQFPNYSSELNVNALLLGDSALYLCASSLGDRRLAGTEAFFGQGTRLTVV.

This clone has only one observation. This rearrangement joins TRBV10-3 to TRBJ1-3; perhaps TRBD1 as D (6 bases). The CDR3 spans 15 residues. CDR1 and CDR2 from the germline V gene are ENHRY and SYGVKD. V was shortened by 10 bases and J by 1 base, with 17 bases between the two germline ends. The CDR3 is CATGGGGYSGNTIYF. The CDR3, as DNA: TGTGCCACCGGAGGGGGAGGGTATTCTGGAAACACCATATATTTT.